The subject of this entry is one TCR beta chain. This record comes from a study of blood T cell repertoires in COVID-19. The overall study: Collection of acute and convalescent COVID-19 samples took place in the United States, Italy and Spain. In each case, the material was cDNA or gDNA derived from T cells, B-cell-depleted T cells, or PBMCs.

Authors' data handling: By means of reference gene primer amplification, nucleated cell counts were estimated. The protocol was immunoSEQ multiplex PCR, while the TCRdb copy is restricted to in-frame clones and leaves out a portion. V and J calls and clone size are as listed in that table; D and trimming were resolved from the DNA. Of 200,000 to 300,000 clones in the sample, 85% to 90% were seen once. J was trimmed by 7 bases and V by 5 bases; bases with no gene match: 9. Germline lookup yields CDR1 SGHVS and CDR2 FQNEAQ. The CDR3 has 15 amino acids. This chain uses TRBV7-8 with TRBJ2-7, with 12 bases lining up with TRBD2. The source material was peripheral blood. The source of this sequence is a woman between 35 and 50 years old with acute or convalescent COVID-19. The CDR3 loop reads CASSPRTSGAFEQYV. The CDR3 DNA reads as TGTGCCAGCAGCCCACGGACTAGCGGGGCATTTGAGCAGTACGTC.